The 26 T cell receptor beta chains below were found in one sample sequenced in a study of CD4 and CD8 cells across lung adenocarcinoma regions. TCRdb reprocessed the PCR reads with MiXCR, giving one entry per CDR3 protein. Of over 3,000 distinct CDR3 sequences in the sample, almost 65% were seen once. Sequences were obtained from CD8+ T cells from the margin of a lung tumor. These receptor sequences come from a female donor with lung adenocarcinoma. The CD4 and CD8 labels of this study may be unreliable.

About this clonotype: Lacking the conserved final phenylalanine or tryptophan, this CDR3 likely reflects a read error. The chain recombines TRBV6-1 with TRBJ2-1; the match to TRBD2 covers 13 bases. Matching the DNA end better, TRBJ2-5 makes the J call doubtful. This CDR3 spans 17 amino acids. CDR1 is MNHNS and CDR2 is SASEGT in the germline V gene. CDR3 bases: TGTGCCAGCAGTGAGCTACGGACTAGCGGGGGTTCAGAGACCCAGTACTTA. Its protein product is CASSELRTSGGSETQYL.

This chain connects TRBV6-5 to TRBJ2-1; D might be TRBD1 (5 bases). Trimming stripped 8 bases from V and 10 bases from J, with 24 bases between. Per the germline V gene, CDR1 is MNHEY and CDR2 is SVGAGI. The CDR3 spans 15 residues. CDR3 residues: CASRHPAGLPYEQFF. Here the CDR3 DNA reads TGTGCCAGCCGTCACCCGGCAGGGCTTCCCTACGAGCAGTTCTTC.

The rearrangement links TRBV27 to TRBJ1-1, with D perhaps matching TRBD1 (6 bases). V dropped 0 bases and J dropped 0 bases, with 11 bases sitting between them. This CDR3 is built from 16 residues. CDR1 MNHEY and CDR2 SMNVEV come from the germline V gene (reference sequence). CDR3 protein: CASSLSGHLMNTEAFF. The CDR3 bases are TGTGCCAGCAGTTTATCGGGACACCTGATGAACACTGAAGCTTTCTTT.

To note about this clonotype: A read error may produce the germline difference seen at one junction end. The chain carries TRBV6-4 and TRBJ2-5; possibly TRBD1 for D (7 bases). CDR3 length: 16 amino acids. The germline gives CDR1 MRHNA, CDR2 SNTAGT. The CDR3 DNA follows: TGTGCCAGCGGGGGGCTAGGGGGCCGGGAGCAAGAGACCCAGTACTTT. Protein product: CASGGLGGREQETQYF.

Concerning this clonotype: A read error is possible here, since a much larger clone lies one base away. The rearrangement uses TRBV27 and TRBJ2-1; a weak D match, TRBD1 (5 bases). The CDR3 spans 12 residues. Trimming cost V 3 bases and J 10 bases, with 10 bases left between them. CDR1 is MNHEY and CDR2 is SMNVEV in the germline V gene (reference sequence). The CDR3 is CASSFQGAEQFF. The CDR3 DNA reads as TGTGCCAGCAGTTTTCAAGGGGCCGAGCAGTTCTTC.

The rearrangement joins TRBV6-1 to TRBJ1-5; D is undetermined. This CDR3 has 13 residues. Germline CDR1 reads MNHNS; CDR2 reads SASEGT. V lost 11 bases and J 2 bases, leaving 13 bases between the germline ends. The CDR3 sequence: CAGAEARNQPQHF. The CDR3 DNA sequence: TGTGCCGGAGCGGAGGCCCGCAATCAGCCCCAGCATTTT.

This clonotype appeared a few times. The V call is TRBV6-1, the J call TRBJ2-1; the match to TRBD1 covers 9 bases. Germline trimming cut 3 bases from V and 6 bases from J; bases unmatched to any gene: 6. Germline V gene data show CDR1 as MNHNS and CDR2 as SASEGT. The CDR3 consists of 15 residues. The CDR3 sequence: CASSDPGQGINEQFF. CDR3 nucleotide sequence: TGTGCCAGCAGTGACCCGGGACAGGGAATCAATGAGCAGTTCTTC.

The genes are TRBV6-5 and TRBJ1-1; D may be TRBD1 (6 bases). This CDR3 is 14 amino acids long. V was trimmed by 2 bases and J by 3 bases, leaving 10 bases between them. CDR1 and CDR2 (germline): MNHEY, SVGAGI. In DNA form, the CDR3 reads TGTGCCAGCAGTTACCAGGGGACACACACTGAAGCTTTCTTT. Its translation is CASSYQGTHTEAFF.

The V gene is TRBV6-1, the J gene TRBJ2-1, with no clear D. Per the germline V gene, CDR1 is MNHNS and CDR2 is SASEGT. The CDR3 loop spans 16 amino acids. V was shortened by 1 base and J by 0 bases, with 10 bases between the two germline ends. The CDR3 protein is CASSEERWSSYNEQFF. The CDR3 nucleotides read TGTGCCAGCAGTGAAGAAAGGTGGAGCTCCTACAATGAGCAGTTCTTC.

In its sample, this clonotype is medium-sized. V is TRBV3-1 and J is TRBJ2-1, with D possibly TRBD2 on 6 matching bases. CDR3 size: 17 residues. The V gene lost 3 bases and the J gene lost 0 bases, with 15 bases spanning the gap. CDR1 is LGHDT, CDR2 YNNKEL, per germline (reference sequence). This chain's CDR3 is CASSQGTLPSSYNEQFF. The CDR3 bases are TGTGCCAGCAGCCAGGGGACTCTCCCGAGCTCCTACAATGAGCAGTTCTTC.

By sample fraction, this clonotype is medium-sized. The J gene is TRBJ2-1, the V gene TRBV6-4; D is perhaps TRBD2 (6 bases). Germline CDR1 and CDR2: MRHNA and SNTAGT. The CDR3 has 14 residues. V was shortened by 6 bases and J by 7 bases, with 16 bases between the two germline ends. The CDR3 sequence is CASSLGPEGNEQFF. The CDR3 DNA sequence: TGTGCCAGCAGCTTAGGCCCGGAGGGGAATGAGCAGTTCTTC.

V and J are TRBV6-5 and TRBJ2-5, with D possibly matching TRBD2 (6 bases). Germline loops: CDR1 MNHEY, CDR2 SVGAGI. The CDR3 extends over 14 amino acids. V dropped 6 bases and J dropped 11 bases, with 22 bases sitting between them. CDR3 sequence reads: CASSDWTKLGEQYF. CDR3 coding DNA: TGTGCCAGCAGCGACTGGACTAAACTCGGGGAGCAGTACTTC.

CDR3 in amino acids: CGGGDGGGDSDTQYF. The CDR3 region has the DNA TGTGGCGGGGGTGACGGGGGCGGGGACTCAGATACGCAGTATTTT. J is TRBJ2-3 and V is TRBV6-4, with D possibly TRBD2 on 7 matching bases. The CDR3 is 15 amino acids. Per the germline V gene, CDR1 is MRHNA and CDR2 is SNTAGT.

In regard to this clonotype: The junction departs from germline at one end; a sequencing error may be responsible. The chain uses TRBV24-1 and TRBJ2-5; D is possibly TRBD1 or TRBD2 (5 bases each). CDR3 length: 16 residues. The germline V gene encodes CDR1 KGHDR and CDR2 SFDVKD. The CDR3 reads CATGGSGGRDQDTQYF. The CDR3 coding sequence is TGTGCCACCGGGGGTTCCGGAGGACGTGACCAAGATACCCAGTACTTT.

The chain couples TRBV6-1 to TRBJ2-1, with D perhaps TRBD2 (7 bases). V gave up 3 bases and J gave up 4 bases, with 16 bases separating them. The CDR3 totals 16 residues. Per germline, CDR1 MNHNS and CDR2 SASEGT. The CDR3 DNA is TGTGCCAGCAGTGATTCTCTCGCGGGGGCGTACAATGAGCAGTTCTTC. The encoded protein is CASSDSLAGAYNEQFF.

With regard to this clonotype: Sequence at one end of the junction differs from germline and may be a read error. This chain connects TRBV6-1 to TRBJ1-1; D remains unclear. The CDR3 spans 13 residues. The V gene's germline CDR1 is MNHNS and CDR2 SASEGT. The CDR3 loop reads CASRETFAIGAFF. In DNA, the CDR3 is TGTGCCAGCCGTGAGACTTTCGCTATTGGGGCTTTCTTT.

In the case of this clonotype: The junction departs from the called germline gene at one end, perhaps through a read error. The rearrangement links TRBV6-4 to TRBJ2-3, with TRBD1 matching 7 bases. CDR3 size: 14 residues. Looked up from germline, CDR1 is MRHNA and CDR2 is SNTAGT. The DNA for the CDR3 is TGTGCGGGCAGAGGGGGCGGTGACCCAGAGACGCAGTATTTT. This gives the protein CAGRGGGDPETQYF.

This chain connects TRBV7-2 to TRBJ2-2, with D hard to call. The germline V and J ends were trimmed by 1 base and 2 bases, with 11 bases remaining between them. The CDR3 sequence is 16 residues long. Germline CDR1 SGHTA, CDR2 FQGNSA. The CDR3 bases are TGTGCCAGCAGCTTAGTAGGCAGGACCAACACCGGGGAGCTGTTTTTT. Amino acid sequence: CASSLVGRTNTGELFF.

The chain carries TRBV6-1 and TRBJ1-6; D unresolved. The CDR3 spans 15 residues. CDR1 and CDR2 from the germline V gene are MNHNS and SASEGT. V dropped 2 bases and J dropped 3 bases, with 8 bases sitting between them. The DNA of the CDR3 is TGTGCCAGCAGTGAACGCATAGACTATAATTCACCCCTCCACTTT. Its protein product is CASSERIDYNSPLHF.

The chain uses TRBV6-5 and TRBJ2-5; TRBD1 aligns across 7 bases. The end of the DNA aligns better with TRBJ2-7, so the J call may be wrong. There are 13 residues in the CDR3. Germline V CDR1 and CDR2: MNHEY, SVGAGI. CDR3 DNA sequence: TGTGCCAGCAGTTACCCAGGGGGTTACGAGCAGTACTTC. Amino acids: CASSYPGGYEQYF.

The chain couples TRBV11-2 to TRBJ2-2; 7 nucleotides match TRBD1. The germline gives CDR1 SGHAT, CDR2 FQNNGV. V was clipped by 5 bases and J by 1 base; unmatched bases: 7. The CDR3 totals 16 residues. Written as DNA, the CDR3 is TGTGCCAGCAGCCAAAGACAGGGCCTGAACACCGGGGAGCTGTTTTTT. Translating it yields CASSQRQGLNTGELFF.

The genes are TRBV7-8 and TRBJ2-5, with no clear D. Trimming left V 4 bases short and J 7 bases short, with 7 bases between. Germline-derived CDR1 and CDR2 are SGHVS and FQNEAQ. The CDR3 extends over 11 amino acids. Written as DNA, the CDR3 is TGTGCCAGCAGCTCGGATGGGACCCAGTACTTC. Encoded protein: CASSSDGTQYF.

This clonotype is judged medium-sized. The genes are TRBV6-1 and TRBJ1-2; D perhaps matches TRBD1 (5 bases). The CDR3 loop spans 15 amino acids. Trimming cost V 6 bases and J 5 bases, with 19 bases left between them. The germline V gene has CDR1 MNHNS and CDR2 SASEGT. The CDR3 nucleotides read TGTGCCAGCAGAGCTGGGACGTGGCTAAGTTATGGCTACACCTTC. Its translation: CASRAGTWLSYGYTF.

Of note for this clonotype: A much larger clone differs from this one at a single base, so this may be a read error. CDR3 sequence (DNA): TGTGCCAGCAGTCGTAGGCCTTCGGGGGGCGGGAGGGCCCACGAGCAGTTCTTC. Its translation is CASSRRPSGGGRAHEQFF. The gene calls are TRBV7-2 and TRBJ2-1; 9 bases are shared with TRBD2. The V and J ends lost 6 bases and 10 bases, in that order; junction bases with no gene match: 22. Germline CDR1 and CDR2: SGHTA and FQGNSA. This CDR3 spans 18 amino acids.

The V gene is TRBV6-1, the J gene TRBJ2-5; TRBD1 matches at 7 bases. This CDR3 comprises 15 residues. The germline V gene has CDR1 MNHNS and CDR2 SASEGT. V was pared by 5 bases and J by 1 base, with 7 bases of the junction left unmatched. For the CDR3, the DNA is TGTGCCAGCAGTAAGATGGGACAGTCCCAAGAGACCCAGTACTTC. Amino acid sequence: CASSKMGQSQETQYF.

This chain connects TRBV6-1 to TRBJ1-2; D call uncertain. CDR1 is MNHNS, CDR2 SASEGT, per germline. The CDR3 is 15 residues long. The V gene lost 0 bases and the J gene lost 1 base, with 9 bases spanning the gap. Written as DNA, the CDR3 is TGTGCCAGCAGTGAAGCGTTGGTCCTTAACTATGGCTACACCTTC. Its protein is CASSEALVLNYGYTF.